Detailed here is one T cell receptor (beta chain). What this receptor recognizes is not known. Per-nucleotide qualities are absent, and no much larger clonotype sits a single base away. Other DNA sequences within the sample encode an identical CDR3. TCRbeta CDR3 regions were amplified from genomic DNA using the immunoSEQ Assay, a bias-controlled multiplex PCR. The authors' pipeline ran thus. Nucleated cell counts per sample were estimated from amplification of reference gene primers within the assay. To quantify the absolute abundance of each unique TCRbeta CDR3 rearrangement, sequence reads were collapsed and filtered. Productive Simpson clonality was computed per sample as the square root of Simpson's diversity index over productive rearrangements. What TCRdb holds here is the immuneACCESS table cut down to in-frame rearrangements. Part of the clones is not present; checked against another copy, under half of the missing clones reflect an unresolved V gene, and the others are unexplained. V and J calls and clone size are given by that table; D and trimming were obtained from the DNA. The sample data list approximately 62,000 clones, and 80% to 90% of these were observed just once. 1.4% of the sample is in the top ten clones.

The CDR3 has 14 amino acids, counting the end cysteine and phenylalanine. Only CDR3 DNA is held: 42 bases, read in frame from base 1. V is reduced by 6 bases and J by 4 bases, leaving a spacing of 16 bases between them. Reading the germline V gene gives CDR1 MNHEY and CDR2 SVGEGT. This specimen comes from a study of blood T cell repertoires in COVID-19 (TCRdb year 2020). Context from the whole study: Samples covering the acute and convalescent phases of COVID-19 were provided by collaborators in the United States, Italy and Spain. The samples were drawn from two sources: the first 160 participants of the ongoing ImmuneRACE study, and 1,000 to 1,500 subjects contributed by 6 global collaborators. A de-identified subject ID, COVID-19 status, age in years and sex were almost always included in the sample metadata. Subjects who had been exposed to COVID-19, were actively infected with it, or had recovered from it provided the deeply sampled blood TCRbeta repertoires that made up the dataset. The repertoires were released in a freely available public database intended as a resource for research on the immune response to SARS-CoV-2. HLA class I and class II types, where available, came from metadata supplied by the sample provider rather than from assay-based typing. The material from the prospective study consisted of cDNA or gDNA derived from T cells, B-cell-depleted T cells, or PBMCs. Summary of the overall study and its limitations: The quantity of clinical and demographic metadata differed by source and by participant and was supplied without curation.

Each collaborating institution followed its own protocols to collect whole blood in K2EDTA tubes. For TCRbeta analysis, collaborators shipped samples in one of three forms: frozen whole blood, isolated PBMCs, or DNA extracted from either of those sample types. The sample taken for sequencing was peripheral blood. This chain joins TRBV6-2 or TRBV6-3 to TRBJ2-7; a tentative D match to TRBD2 spans 5 bases. The sequence was collected from a man between 60 and 75 years old with acute or convalescent COVID-19. This receptor carries the CDR3 CASSPPGGMYEQYF. Read as DNA, the sequence is TGTGCCAGCAGCCCCCCAGGAGGAATGTACGAGCAGTACTTC.